Sequencing of this T cell receptor beta chain was carried out in a study of Graves' ophthalmopathy and Graves' hyperthyroidism. V gave up 1 base and J gave up 5 bases; unmatched junction bases: 17. CDR1 and CDR2 from the germline V gene are SEHNR and FQNEAQ (reference sequence). This CDR3 region has 19 residues. TCR beta CDR3 regions were amplified from RNA transcripts. The library came from an HTBI-primed first-round RT-PCR and a second-round multiplex PCR. One entry per CDR3 protein, called by TCRdb with MiXCR from the multiplex PCR reads. The sample lists around 660,000 distinct CDR3 sequences; roughly 41% were seen once. A duration under 3 months, NOSPECS ≥4, CAS ≥3 and moderate-to-severe activity characterized the donors with ophthalmopathy.

The J gene is TRBJ2-7, the V gene TRBV7-9; 10 bases agree with TRBD1. Sample: peripheral blood. The receptor was derived from an adult man with Graves' ophthalmopathy. CDR3 loop: CASSLGGIWSGTGDNEQYF. The CDR3 coding sequence is TGTGCCAGCAGCTTAGGTGGTATTTGGTCCGGGACAGGGGATAACGAGCAGTACTTC.